These T cell receptor beta chains were read from a single sample in a study of blood T cell repertoires in COVID-19. Some clones are missing from TCRdb's copy, which holds only in-frame ones; the method was immunoSEQ multiplex PCR. The sample includes more than 200,000 clones, around 90% seen only once; the top ten take around 6%. What was sequenced was PBMCs or T cells enriched from blood (not recorded which). All receptors come from a woman aged 25 to 39 with acute COVID-19. The CDR3 runs from the conserved cysteine through the conserved F or W. The D gene is left open where the match is weak. Expanded clones are given a class, and other clones once, few, many or no size at all.

TRBV14	.	TRBD2	TRBJ2-5	TGTGCCAGCAGCCACGTACTAGCGGAGCAAGAGACCCAGTACTTC	CASSHVLAEQETQYF
TRBV6-2/TRBV6-3	.	.	TRBJ2-7	TGTGCCAGCAGTTACACACAAATACAGGGAACCGAGCAGTACTTC	CASSYTQIQGTEQYF
TRBV28	.	.	TRBJ2-7	TGTGCCAGCAGTTTTAGCGGATCCGACTACGAGCAGTACTTC	CASSFSGSDYEQYF
TRBV23-1	.	TRBD2	TRBJ2-7	TGCGCCAGCAGTCAATCGGTTGAGACTAGCGGGAGGGCCAAGAGCTTGAAGCAGTACTTC	CASSQSVETSGRAKSLKQYF
TRBV7-2	.	TRBD1	TRBJ2-4	TGTGCCAGCAGCCAGGGACAGGTACCTAAAAACATTCAGTACTTC	CASSQGQVPKNIQYF
TRBV6-2/TRBV6-3	.	.	TRBJ1-5	TGTGCCAGCAGTTACTCGAGACAGCTTTCTCGTCCCCAGCATTTT	CASSYSRQLSRPQHF
TRBV19	.	TRBD1	TRBJ1-4	TGTGCCAGTTACTCCGGGACAGGGGATGAAAAACTGTTTTTT	CASYSGTGDEKLFF
TRBV3-1/TRBV3-2	.	.	TRBJ2-4	TGTGCCAGCAGCCTCAACGACGGGGAGGCCAAAAACATTCAGTACTTC	CASSLNDGEAKNIQYF
TRBV19	.	TRBD2	TRBJ2-3	TGTGCCAGTAGTTATGGACTAGAGACTAGCACAGATACGCAGTATTTT	CASSYGLETSTDTQYF
TRBV4-3	.	.	TRBJ1-1	TGCGCCAGCAGCCAAGGTTCCGAGCTAAGTATCACTGAAGCTTTCTTT	CASSQGSELSITEAFF
TRBV30	.	.	TRBJ2-2	TGTGCCTGGCAAGGGGACTTCGCCGGGGAGCTGTTTTTT	CAWQGDFAGELFF
TRBV7-8	.	.	TRBJ1-2	TGTGCCAGCAGCTTAAGTCCGGTTCTGAGGGACTATGGCTACACCTTC	CASSLSPVLRDYGYTF
TRBV5-4	.	TRBD1	TRBJ1-4	TGTGCCAGCAGCTTGGATACCGGGACAGTTAATGAAAAACTGTTTTTT	CASSLDTGTVNEKLFF
TRBV12-3/TRBV12-4	.	.	TRBJ1-5	TGTGCCAGCAGTGGTCAGGGGAGACAGCCCCAGCATTTT	CASSGQGRQPQHF
TRBV6-2/TRBV6-3	.	TRBD2	TRBJ2-1	TGTGCCAGCAGTTACATCCCCCCCGGGACTAGCGGGAATTACAATGAGCAGTTCTTC	CASSYIPPGTSGNYNEQFF
TRBV6-5	many	.	TRBJ1-6	TGTGCCAGCAGTTACGTACAGGGAAATTCACCCCTCCACTTT	CASSYVQGNSPLHF
TRBV4-1	.	TRBD1	TRBJ2-1	TGCGCCAGCAGCCAAGGGACAGGGGGCGTTAAAAACGACAATGAGCAGTTCTTC	CASSQGTGGVKNDNEQFF
TRBV29-1	few	.	TRBJ1-1	TGCAGCGTTGTCGAGGTTTGGGGGGGTGAAGCTTTCTTT	CSVVEVWGGEAFF
TRBV30	.	.	TRBJ1-3	TGTGCCTGGAGCCCCTTTCCACAGACTATGTCTAGTTCCTCTGGAAACACCATATATTTT	CAWSPFPQTMSSSSGNTIYF
TRBV10-3	.	.	TRBJ1-5	TGTGCCATCAGTGCAGGGGCTGAGCCCCAGCATTTT	CAISAGAEPQHF
TRBV19	.	.	TRBJ2-2	TGTGCCAGTAGTACCAGTATCAACACCGGGGAGCTGTTTTTT	CASSTSINTGELFF
TRBV9	.	.	TRBJ2-7	TGTGCCAGCAGCGTTCATGTGGGGGGCTACGAGCAGTACTTC	CASSVHVGGYEQYF
TRBV11-2	.	TRBD1	TRBJ1-1	TGTGCCAGCAGCAGCCGAATCCGGGACAGGGTATTTTCTGAAGCTTTCTTT	CASSSRIRDRVFSEAFF
TRBV4-1	.	TRBD1	TRBJ2-3	TGCGCCAGCAGCCACGGGACAGGGAACGGAGGAGGACGAACAGATACGCAGTATTTT	CASSHGTGNGGGRTDTQYF
TRBV3-1/TRBV3-2	.	.	TRBJ2-2	TGTGCCAGCAGCCAAGTTCCGGCGGTCGCCGGGGAGCTGTTTTTT	CASSQVPAVAGELFF
TRBV19	.	.	TRBJ1-2	TGTGCCAGTGAAACTGCCTATGGCTACACCTTC	CASETAYGYTF